This T cell receptor (beta chain) emerged from a study of CD8 T cells in Susac syndrome. Study-wide results and limits: The number of Susac-specific public clones found was roughly 16 in total CD8+ repertoires and a few in CD8+ TEMRA repertoires.

A word on this clonotype: The antigen is not known.

The V and J ends lost 2 bases and 3 bases, in that order; junction bases with no gene match: 8. Germline CDR1 is MGHDK and CDR2 is SYGVNS. The CDR3 spans 16 residues. The RNA, about 0.45 to 1 ug, was put through reverse transcription using random hexamers. The amplification used immunoSEQ multiplex PCR on TCR beta CDR3; it spanned 54 Vbeta and 13 Jbeta. Each CDR3 protein is one row after TCRdb ran MiXCR on the immunoSEQ multiplex PCR reads. This table holds roughly 110,000 distinct CDR3 sequences, roughly 94% found once. The sequencing sample was made of CD8+ T cells from PBMCs. V and J are TRBV25-1 and TRBJ2-7; 9 bases fit TRBD1. This sequence was found in a human donor with Susac syndrome. For the CDR3, the DNA is TGTGCCAGCAGTGAACCGCCCGGGACAGGGATCTACGAGCAGTACTTC. Translation: CASSEPPGTGIYEQYF.